This section outlines one TCR beta chain sequence together with its context. A much larger clonotype is one base distant, so this may be a read error. The CDR3 is 13 amino acids. Germline V gene data show CDR1 as MNHEY and CDR2 as SVGAGI. A second about 6 to 11 cycle PCR used barcoded and J-beta primers. MiXCR was run by TCRdb on the 5' RACE reads, yielding one entry per CDR3 protein. Of hundreds of thousands of distinct CDR3 sequences in the sample, roughly 45% are singletons; the top ten hold roughly 20%. This entry comes from a study of blood T cells in healthy people across ages. Per-sample yields of isolated PBMCs were at least 7 million.

This rearrangement joins TRBV6-5 to TRBJ2-1, with a weak D call TRBD1 (5 bases). The assigned J gene may be wrong: the sequence end matches TRBJ2-7 better. The clonotype originates from a woman aged 60-70 years in good health. Material for sequencing was blood. CDR3 DNA: TGTGCCAGCAGTTATACAGGTTACAATGAGCAGTACTTC. Translated, it gives CASSYTGYNEQYF.